These T cell receptor beta chains were read from a single sample in a study of T cells and copy number aberrations in small-cell lung cancer. Profiled with immunoSEQ multiplex PCR; TCRdb holds only in-frame clones, not every one. In the table there are more than 9,500 clones, 60% to 80% of which are singletons. The sequenced sample consisted of normal tissue next to the tumor. The source is a man between 60 and 75 years old with small cell lung cancer. Both conserved end residues are part of each CDR3. The D gene is left open where the match is weak. Not every row has a clone size; where given, it reads once, few, many or a size class.

CDR3nt: TGCAGCGTTGGGGGGTCCGGTGAGACCCAGTACTTC
CDR3aa: CSVGGSGETQYF
d_gene: .
v_gene: TRBV29-1
j_gene: TRBJ2-5
abundance: .
len: 12

CDR3nt: TGTGCCAGCCCTAGCCGGAGTGGAAACACCATATATTTT
CDR3aa: CASPSRSGNTIYF
d_gene: .
v_gene: TRBV6-5
j_gene: TRBJ1-3
abundance: .
len: 13

CDR3nt: TGTGCCAGCAGCTTCAGGGGAGGTGAGCAGTTCTTC
CDR3aa: CASSFRGGEQFF
d_gene: .
v_gene: TRBV11-2
j_gene: TRBJ2-1
abundance: .
len: 12

CDR3nt: TGTGCCAGCAGCTTAGAAGCTGGGTTATACGAGCAGTACTTC
CDR3aa: CASSLEAGLYEQYF
d_gene: .
v_gene: TRBV7-6
j_gene: TRBJ2-7
abundance: .
len: 14

CDR3nt: TGTGCCAGCAGCCAAGACGCACACCCTACCTCTGGGGCCAACGTCCTGACTTTC
CDR3aa: CASSQDAHPTSGANVLTF
d_gene: .
v_gene: TRBV14
j_gene: TRBJ2-6
abundance: .
len: 18

CDR3nt: TGTGCCAGCAGCTTGGACGGGGGCTATGGCTACACCTTC
CDR3aa: CASSLDGGYGYTF
d_gene: .
v_gene: TRBV5-4
j_gene: TRBJ1-2
abundance: few
len: 13

CDR3nt: TGTGCCAGCAGCTTAGGGACAGGGGTTATAGTCGAGCAGTACTTC
CDR3aa: CASSLGTGVIVEQYF
d_gene: TRBD1
v_gene: TRBV11-2
j_gene: TRBJ2-7
abundance: .
len: 15

CDR3nt: TGTGCCAGCAGCTTGTTAGGACTAGGGGCGGTAGATACGCAGTATTTT
CDR3aa: CASSLLGLGAVDTQYF
d_gene: TRBD2
v_gene: TRBV5-4
j_gene: TRBJ2-3
abundance: .
len: 16

CDR3nt: TGTGCCAGCAGATCCCAAGGAGGGGGCACCGGGGAGCTGTTTTTT
CDR3aa: CASRSQGGGTGELFF
d_gene: .
v_gene: TRBV2
j_gene: TRBJ2-2
abundance: .
len: 15

CDR3nt: TGTGCCAGCAGTTTCACGAACACCGGGGAGCTGTTTTTT
CDR3aa: CASSFTNTGELFF
d_gene: .
v_gene: TRBV27
j_gene: TRBJ2-2
abundance: few
len: 13

CDR3nt: TGCGCCAGCTCCCCAGTCCGGGGACCATATGGCTACACCTTC
CDR3aa: CASSPVRGPYGYTF
d_gene: .
v_gene: TRBV10-2
j_gene: TRBJ1-2
abundance: few
len: 14

CDR3nt: TGTGCCAGCAGTACCCTAGCGGGAGGGCCTAACGAGCAGTACTTC
CDR3aa: CASSTLAGGPNEQYF
d_gene: TRBD2
v_gene: TRBV6-1
j_gene: TRBJ2-7
abundance: .
len: 15

CDR3nt: TGTGCCAGCAGTTACCCGGGACAGGGGGGCGAGCAGTACTTC
CDR3aa: CASSYPGQGGEQYF
d_gene: TRBD1
v_gene: TRBV6-5
j_gene: TRBJ2-7
abundance: .
len: 14

CDR3nt: TGTGCCAGCAGTGAAGTGGTACACACCTACGAGCAGTACTTC
CDR3aa: CASSEVVHTYEQYF
d_gene: .
v_gene: TRBV2
j_gene: TRBJ2-7
abundance: once
len: 14

CDR3nt: TGTGCCAGCAGCGTCGCAGCGGGGGAGCACAATGAGCAGTTCTTC
CDR3aa: CASSVAAGEHNEQFF
d_gene: TRBD2
v_gene: TRBV11-3
j_gene: TRBJ2-1
abundance: .
len: 15

CDR3nt: TGTGCCAGCAGTTTGGGACAACAGGGGAGTCGGGTCGAGCAGTACTTC
CDR3aa: CASSLGQQGSRVEQYF
d_gene: TRBD1
v_gene: TRBV27
j_gene: TRBJ2-7
abundance: .
len: 16

CDR3nt: TGTGCCAGCGTGACTACAACCTCCTACGAGCAGTACTTC
CDR3aa: CASVTTTSYEQYF
d_gene: .
v_gene: TRBV28
j_gene: TRBJ2-7
abundance: .
len: 13

CDR3nt: TGTGCCAGTAGTATCCCGCAGGGGATGAATGAAAAACTGTTTTTT
CDR3aa: CASSIPQGMNEKLFF
d_gene: .
v_gene: TRBV19
j_gene: TRBJ1-4
abundance: .
len: 15

CDR3nt: TGTGCCAGCAGCGCGGCCAGACTAGCGGGAGGGCCTGAGCAGTTCTTC
CDR3aa: CASSAARLAGGPEQFF
d_gene: TRBD2
v_gene: TRBV5-5
j_gene: TRBJ2-1
abundance: .
len: 16

CDR3nt: TGTGCCAGTAGTATAATTCAGGGAGACAATGAGCAGTTCTTC
CDR3aa: CASSIIQGDNEQFF
d_gene: .
v_gene: TRBV19
j_gene: TRBJ2-1
abundance: medium-sized
len: 14

CDR3nt: TGTGCCAGCAGTGATACTAGCGGGAGTGATACGCAGTATTTT
CDR3aa: CASSDTSGSDTQYF
d_gene: TRBD2
v_gene: TRBV6-1
j_gene: TRBJ2-3
abundance: .
len: 14

CDR3nt: TGTGCCAGTAGTATAAGCAAGTCCTCCGGCGAGCAGTACTTC
CDR3aa: CASSISKSSGEQYF
d_gene: .
v_gene: TRBV19
j_gene: TRBJ2-7
abundance: .
len: 14

CDR3nt: TGTGCCAGCAGCCAGCGCTCAAGTTTGTCGGGCGGGAGGGACCTCGGCTACGAGCAGTACTTC
CDR3aa: CASSQRSSLSGGRDLGYEQYF
d_gene: TRBD2
v_gene: TRBV4-2
j_gene: TRBJ2-7
abundance: .
len: 21

CDR3nt: TGCGCCAGCAGCTTGGAACTAGCGGGAGGGACCCAGTACTTC
CDR3aa: CASSLELAGGTQYF
d_gene: TRBD2
v_gene: TRBV5-1
j_gene: TRBJ2-5
abundance: .
len: 14

CDR3nt: TGTGCCAGCAGCGGTGCGGGGAGCACAGATACGCAGTATTTT
CDR3aa: CASSGAGSTDTQYF
d_gene: .
v_gene: TRBV9
j_gene: TRBJ2-3
abundance: .
len: 14

CDR3nt: TGTGCCAGCAGCTCACACACCCCGGGATTGGATACGCAGTATTTT
CDR3aa: CASSSHTPGLDTQYF
d_gene: .
v_gene: TRBV11-2
j_gene: TRBJ2-3
abundance: .
len: 15

CDR3nt: TGTGCCAGCAGATCCCAGGGGGCGGGGTATGGCTACACCTTC
CDR3aa: CASRSQGAGYGYTF
d_gene: TRBD1
v_gene: TRBV5-4
j_gene: TRBJ1-2
abundance: .
len: 14

CDR3nt: TGCGCCAGCAGCGTCAGGGGCGAAGGCGGGGAGCTGTTTTTT
CDR3aa: CASSVRGEGGELFF
d_gene: .
v_gene: TRBV5-1
j_gene: TRBJ2-2
abundance: .
len: 14

CDR3nt: TGTGCCAGCAGCCGGACTAGCGGGGCGAACACCGGGGAGCTGTTTTTT
CDR3aa: CASSRTSGANTGELFF
d_gene: TRBD2
v_gene: TRBV11-2
j_gene: TRBJ2-2
abundance: .
len: 16

CDR3nt: TGTGCCAGCAGTGAAAAAAACTATATAATCGCGGGGAGCAATCAGCCCCAGCATTTT
CDR3aa: CASSEKNYIIAGSNQPQHF
d_gene: .
v_gene: TRBV6-1
j_gene: TRBJ1-5
abundance: .
len: 19

CDR3nt: TGCGCCAGCAGCCAAGATATCGTTGGGTATGAGGGGTATGACGAGCAGTACTTC
CDR3aa: CASSQDIVGYEGYDEQYF
d_gene: .
v_gene: TRBV4-1
j_gene: TRBJ2-7
abundance: .
len: 18

CDR3nt: TGTGCCAGCTCACAAGGTAGAGGGGGTTTCTACGAGCAGTACTTC
CDR3aa: CASSQGRGGFYEQYF
d_gene: .
v_gene: TRBV18
j_gene: TRBJ2-7
abundance: .
len: 15

CDR3nt: TGCGCCAGCAGCTTATTAGCGGGAGGGCCGGCAGATACGCAGTATTTT
CDR3aa: CASSLLAGGPADTQYF
d_gene: TRBD2
v_gene: TRBV4-1
j_gene: TRBJ2-3
abundance: .
len: 16

CDR3nt: TGTGCCAGCAAGCGGGAGGTGGGCACAGATACGCAGTATTTT
CDR3aa: CASKREVGTDTQYF
d_gene: TRBD2
v_gene: TRBV6-1
j_gene: TRBJ2-3
abundance: .
len: 14

CDR3nt: TGTGCCACCCGTCCGGAAGGCCAGCCCCAGCATTTT
CDR3aa: CATRPEGQPQHF
d_gene: .
v_gene: TRBV19
j_gene: TRBJ1-5
abundance: few
len: 12

CDR3nt: TGTGCCAGCAGCTTAACGGGCAGGGATGAGCAGTTCTTC
CDR3aa: CASSLTGRDEQFF
d_gene: .
v_gene: TRBV7-3
j_gene: TRBJ2-1
abundance: few
len: 13

CDR3nt: TGTGCCAGCTCACCTAGTTTGGCCGCGATGAACACCGGGGAGCTGTTTTTT
CDR3aa: CASSPSLAAMNTGELFF
d_gene: .
v_gene: TRBV18
j_gene: TRBJ2-2
abundance: .
len: 17

CDR3nt: TGTGCCAGCAGCCAAGGAGGGGGACTAGCGGGGAACAATGAGCAGTTCTTC
CDR3aa: CASSQGGGLAGNNEQFF
d_gene: TRBD2
v_gene: TRBV14
j_gene: TRBJ2-1
abundance: .
len: 17

CDR3nt: TGTGCCAGCAGTGAAGCGGACGGGGTGGGCGGTCAGCCCCAGCATTTT
CDR3aa: CASSEADGVGGQPQHF
d_gene: .
v_gene: TRBV6-1
j_gene: TRBJ1-5
abundance: .
len: 16

CDR3nt: TGCGCCAGCAGCCTACTTTACAGTAGCAATCAGCCCCAGCATTTT
CDR3aa: CASSLLYSSNQPQHF
d_gene: .
v_gene: TRBV4-3
j_gene: TRBJ1-5
abundance: .
len: 15

CDR3nt: TGCGCCAGCAGCTTTCGGACAGGACCCTACGAGCAGTACTTC
CDR3aa: CASSFRTGPYEQYF
d_gene: TRBD1
v_gene: TRBV5-1
j_gene: TRBJ2-7
abundance: .
len: 14

CDR3nt: TGTGCCAGCGACCCGGGGATCGAAGCCCAGGGATCTGTATCGGAGACCCAGTACTTC
CDR3aa: CASDPGIEAQGSVSETQYF
d_gene: .
v_gene: TRBV7-9
j_gene: TRBJ2-5
abundance: .
len: 19

CDR3nt: TGTGCCAGCAGCTTAGGGACAGCAGCCACCGGGGAGCTGTTTTTT
CDR3aa: CASSLGTAATGELFF
d_gene: .
v_gene: TRBV7-6
j_gene: TRBJ2-2
abundance: .
len: 15

CDR3nt: TGTGCCAGCAGCCAAGGGGGGGCGGGAGGGGCCTACAATGAGCAGTTCTTC
CDR3aa: CASSQGGAGGAYNEQFF
d_gene: TRBD2
v_gene: TRBV4-2
j_gene: TRBJ2-1
abundance: .
len: 17

CDR3nt: TGTGCCAGCAGCCCCGGGGCTGGCGCCGGCTCCTACGAGCAGTACTTC
CDR3aa: CASSPGAGAGSYEQYF
d_gene: .
v_gene: TRBV11-2
j_gene: TRBJ2-7
abundance: once
len: 16

CDR3nt: TGTGCCAGCAGCTTAGGGGTCGGGAGGGTCTCAGATACGCAGTATTTT
CDR3aa: CASSLGVGRVSDTQYF
d_gene: TRBD2
v_gene: TRBV7-2
j_gene: TRBJ2-3
abundance: .
len: 16

CDR3nt: TGTGCCAGCAGCTCCCTTGGACAGGGGTTGAAGGACAATGAGCAGTTCTTC
CDR3aa: CASSSLGQGLKDNEQFF
d_gene: TRBD1
v_gene: TRBV7-2
j_gene: TRBJ2-1
abundance: .
len: 17

CDR3nt: TGTGCCGCTTCACTAGCAGACAGCTCCTACGAGCAGTACTTC
CDR3aa: CAASLADSSYEQYF
d_gene: .
v_gene: TRBV30
j_gene: TRBJ2-7
abundance: .
len: 14

CDR3nt: TGTGCCAGCAGCGCACTAGCGGGGGACGTCACCGGGGAGCTGTTTTTT
CDR3aa: CASSALAGDVTGELFF
d_gene: TRBD2
v_gene: TRBV4-2
j_gene: TRBJ2-2
abundance: .
len: 16

CDR3nt: TGTGCCAGCAGTTTAGCAGACACAGGCCGACGGCCCCAGCATTTT
CDR3aa: CASSLADTGRRPQHF
d_gene: .
v_gene: TRBV28
j_gene: TRBJ1-5
abundance: .
len: 15

CDR3nt: TGTGCCAGCAGCGGCTGGACAGGCGCTTCCTCCTACGAGCAGTACTTC
CDR3aa: CASSGWTGASSYEQYF
d_gene: TRBD1
v_gene: TRBV6-4
j_gene: TRBJ2-7
abundance: .
len: 16

CDR3nt: TGTGCCAGCAGTCCCTTTTTTTTAGAGCAGTTCTTC
CDR3aa: CASSPFFLEQFF
d_gene: .
v_gene: TRBV6-1
j_gene: TRBJ2-1
abundance: .
len: 12

CDR3nt: TGCGCCAGCAGCATGTGGGACACGTACGAGCAGTACTTC
CDR3aa: CASSMWDTYEQYF
d_gene: .
v_gene: TRBV4-1
j_gene: TRBJ2-7
abundance: .
len: 13

CDR3nt: TGTGCCAGCAGTGAAGCGCTTAGCGGCCAGCAAGAGACCCAGTACTTC
CDR3aa: CASSEALSGQQETQYF
d_gene: .
v_gene: TRBV2
j_gene: TRBJ2-5
abundance: .
len: 16

CDR3nt: TGTGCCAGCAGGCGGGACCAAAGCACAGATACGCAGTATTTT
CDR3aa: CASRRDQSTDTQYF
d_gene: .
v_gene: TRBV9
j_gene: TRBJ2-3
abundance: .
len: 14

CDR3nt: TGTGCCAGCAGCGAAGGACTTTTCTCTGGGGCCAACGTCCTGACTTTC
CDR3aa: CASSEGLFSGANVLTF
d_gene: .
v_gene: TRBV11-2
j_gene: TRBJ2-6
abundance: .
len: 16

CDR3nt: TGTGCCAGCAGTTCGGACAGGGACGATCAGCCCCAGCATTTT
CDR3aa: CASSSDRDDQPQHF
d_gene: TRBD1
v_gene: TRBV7-2
j_gene: TRBJ1-5
abundance: .
len: 14

CDR3nt: TGTGCCAGCAGTACCCGGGACTACGAGCAGTACTTC
CDR3aa: CASSTRDYEQYF
d_gene: .
v_gene: TRBV28
j_gene: TRBJ2-7
abundance: .
len: 12